Shown below are 6 T cell receptor beta chains from a single sample sequenced in a study of human T cells and chemical hapten exposure. The starting material, unfractionated whole blood, was used for total RNA extraction. MiXCR was run by TCRdb on the 5' RACE reads, yielding one entry per CDR3 protein. The table has 65,000 to 90,000 distinct CDR3 sequences, roughly 15% seen once; the top ten hold under 7.5%. The receptors derive from a female donor in good health.

This clonotype was counted between two and nine times. Here the CDR3 DNA reads TGTGCCTGGAGTGCTACAGGGCCCAGCACTGAAGCTTTCTTT. Translating gives CAWSATGPSTEAFF. The chain employs TRBV30 and TRBJ1-1; possible D gene TRBD1, 6 bases. CDR1 is GTSNPN and CDR2 is SVGIG in the germline V gene (reference sequence). This CDR3 is built from 14 residues. The V gene lost 1 base and the J gene lost 4 bases, with 13 bases spanning the gap.

This clonotype has more than one count but fewer than ten. This chain's CDR3 is CASSLALAGASDTQYF. The CDR3 nucleotides are TGTGCCAGCAGCTTAGCGCTAGCGGGGGCATCGGATACGCAGTATTTT. The rearrangement joins TRBV7-9 to TRBJ2-3; 10 positions match TRBD2. Germline V gene lookup returns CDR1 SEHNR and CDR2 FQNEAQ (reference sequence). The CDR3 is 16 amino acids. The J segment lost 6 bases and the V segment lost 0 bases, leaving 6 bases of the junction unmatched.

This clonotype turned up a few times. The chain couples TRBV5-4 to TRBJ2-1; no firm D call. The V end lost 0 bases, the J end lost 5 bases, and 12 bases lay between the germline ends. The CDR3 sequence is 15 residues long. CDR1 and CDR2 from the germline V gene are SGHNT and YYREEE (reference sequence). CDR3 region: CASSLDPASDNEQFF. The DNA for the CDR3 is TGTGCCAGCAGCTTGGATCCAGCGTCAGACAATGAGCAGTTCTTC.

This clonotype was found a few times. V is TRBV6-6 and J is TRBJ1-2; the D is unclear. There are 12 residues in the CDR3. Looked up from germline, CDR1 is MNHNY and CDR2 is SVGAGI (reference sequence). Deletions cut 6 bases from V and 8 bases from J, with 13 bases between. CDR3: CASRVDWNGYTF. CDR3 bases: TGTGCCAGCAGGGTGGACTGGAACGGCTACACCTTC.

Only a few counts were recorded for this clonotype. The chain carries TRBV28 and TRBJ2-7, with a tentative D call TRBD2 (6 bases). Germline V lookup: CDR1 MDHEN, CDR2 SYDVKM. V was cut by 5 bases and J by 2 bases, with 13 bases left in between. The CDR3 runs 14 residues. The CDR3: CASSGAGRTYEQYF. The DNA of the CDR3 is TGTGCCAGCAGTGGGGCGGGAAGGACCTACGAGCAGTACTTC.

J is TRBJ2-3 and V is TRBV7-2, with 9 bases lining up with TRBD2. The CDR3 is made up of 19 amino acids. Germline-derived CDR1 and CDR2 are SGHTA and FQGNSA. Trimming removed 4 bases from V and 3 bases from J; junction bases left unmatched: 17. In DNA, the CDR3 is TGTGCCAGCAGCTCCCCATTCGTGGGTCTAGCGGGATTTACAGATACGCAGTATTTT. It is translated as CASSSPFVGLAGFTDTQYF.